These 4 T cell receptor beta chains share one sample of origin, sequenced in a study of beta chain features in type 1 diabetes. Study conclusions and caveats: Type 1 diabetes patients had moderately but significantly shorter TCRB CDR3s in all four CD4+ subsets.

Every isolated RNA sample was fully reverse transcribed, so sequencing captured expressed TCRB transcripts. Generated by immunoSEQ multiplex PCR, the TCRdb table keeps only in-frame clones and is missing some. The sample contains approximately 240,000 clones, roughly 17% of which appear only once. No antigen has been identified for these receptors. Material for sequencing was naive CD4+ T cells from blood. These receptors were taken from a young man with type 1 diabetes.

The chain employs TRBV7-2 and TRBJ2-1; 10 nucleotides align to TRBD2. This CDR3 has 15 residues. CDR1 and CDR2 from the germline V gene are SGHTA and FQGNSA. Trimming took 6 bases from V and 2 from J; bases not matched to a gene: 4. CDR3 nucleotide sequence: TGTGCCAGCAGACCTCTAGCGGGAGCCTACAATGAGCAGTTCTTC. Its protein product is CASRPLAGAYNEQFF.

The chain combines TRBV15 with TRBJ2-3, with TRBD2 matching 8 bases. This CDR3 region has 17 residues. Germline CDR1 is LNHNV and CDR2 is YYDKDF (reference sequence). J lost 4 bases, V lost 5 bases, and 14 bases had no gene match. Written as DNA, the CDR3 is TGTGCCACCAGCCCTCGTGTGAGCGGGAGTGCCCCAGATACGCAGTATTTT. It yields the protein CATSPRVSGSAPDTQYF.

A few counts support this clone. The J gene is TRBJ2-3, the V gene TRBV7-2; no definite D call. V was cut by 10 bases and J by 2 bases, with 13 bases left in between. The germline CDR1 and CDR2 sequences are SGHTA and FQGNSA. This CDR3 has 13 residues. Here the CDR3 DNA reads TGTGCCACTAGAGGATTATCCACAGATACGCAGTATTTT. Protein sequence: CATRGLSTDTQYF.

V is TRBV5-6 and J is TRBJ2-7, with D unresolved. Trimming took off 0 bases at V and 6 bases at J, with 4 bases between the two ends. The CDR3 contains 11 residues. Germline values: CDR1 SGHDT, CDR2 YYEEEE. The CDR3 sequence is CASSLGREQYF. As DNA, the CDR3 is TGTGCCAGCAGCTTGGGACGCGAGCAGTACTTC.